This note documents a single TCR beta chain sequence. The sample comes from a study of blood T cells in healthy people across ages. Combining a sample-barcoded 5' primer with a J-beta primer mix, a second PCR ran for about 7 to 11 cycles. TCRdb re-called the 5' RACE reads through MiXCR, storing one row per CDR3 protein. This table has about 1,800,000 distinct CDR3 sequences, roughly 27% appearing once. After removal of 5 bases from V and 2 bases from J, the junction contained 7 bases not matched to a gene. The CDR3 is made up of 18 amino acids. Germline CDR1 and CDR2: LNHNV and YYDKDF (reference sequence).

This clonotype was obtained from a woman aged 25 to 39 in good health. Sequences were obtained from blood. V is TRBV15 and J is TRBJ2-6, with TRBD1 identical over 12 bases. CDR3 coding DNA: TGTGCCACCAGCCCTCAGGGACAGGGGGCAGCTGGGGCCAACGTCCTGACTTTC. This codes for CATSPQGQGAAGANVLTF.